Listed here is a single T cell receptor beta chain. Method: immunoSEQ multiplex PCR; TCRdb's copy keeps in-frame clones and lacks some. The sample records about 240,000 clones, around 85% being singletons. The sample is drawn from a study of blood T cell repertoires in COVID-19. Trimming took off 7 bases at V and 5 bases at J, with 17 bases between the two ends. The length of the CDR3 is 14 residues. From germline, CDR1 is MDHEN and CDR2 SYDVKM. Material: peripheral blood. The sequence derives from a woman over 75 with acute or convalescent COVID-19. J is TRBJ1-1 and V is TRBV28; TRBD1 is a possible D gene (5 bases). DNA of the CDR3: TGTGCCAGCATACCCTCAAGGGGAGGAACTGAAGCTTTCTTT. As protein: CASIPSRGGTEAFF.